This T cell receptor (beta chain) appears in the sequencing data of a study of a mutant IDH1 vaccine in newly diagnosed glioma. Study in general: There were about 60% males and 37.5% females among treated patients, whose mean age was roughly 40 years. Most had both radiotherapy and temozolomide beforehand; others had only one.

Method: immunoSEQ multiplex PCR; TCRdb's copy keeps in-frame clones and lacks some. This sample has about 92,000 clones, with around 80% found just once. The V gene's germline CDR1 is GTSNPN and CDR2 SVGIG (reference sequence). The CDR3 consists of 12 residues. V lost 1 base to trimming and J lost 4 bases, with 8 bases between them. The time point denotes: baseline, week 1 (first vaccination visit). Documented treatment: pre-vaccination baseline after standard-of-care therapy. The astrocytomas were IDH1-mutant, ATRX-negative, and WHO grade 3 or 4. Study-level findings and limits: In approximately 92% of patients, immune responses induced by the vaccine occurred.

Remarks on this clone: Its specificity is unknown.

The sequence came from a man aged 35 to 55 with glioma. The specimen was PBMCs, collected from a glioma patient treated with radiotherapy, temozolomide or both. V is TRBV30 and J is TRBJ2-7, with a tentative D call TRBD2 (5 bases). CDR3 loop: CAWSGGSYEQYF. Written as DNA, the CDR3 is TGTGCCTGGAGTGGAGGGAGTTACGAGCAGTACTTC.